The 22 T cell receptor beta chains in this list originate from one sample, sequenced in a study of human T cells and chemical hapten exposure. Time point reported: patch test 2, 6 weeks after DPC sensitization. Specified treatment: therapeutic diphenylcyclopropenone sensitization with weekly scalp DPC. TCRdb fed the RACE reads into MiXCR, producing one record per CDR3 protein. The repertoire consists of tens of thousands of distinct CDR3 sequences, with more than 9% occurring once and the leading ten covering 5%. Sequenced here: whole blood, sampled in connection with sensitization to the hapten diphenylcyclopropenone (DPC). The receptors were gathered from a woman between 45 and 60 years old with alopecia areata. Some clones in this sample may be carry-over from other donors' samples.

This clonotype has just a few counts. The V and J genes are TRBV10-1 and TRBJ2-3, with TRBD2 as a possible D gene (5 bases). V shed 3 bases and J shed 0 bases, with 13 bases lying between them. Germline CDR1 and CDR2: WNHNN and SYGVQD (reference sequence). CDR3 length: 16 residues. DNA for the CDR3: TGCGCCAGCAGTGATATCACGGGAACGAGCACAGATACGCAGTATTTT. It yields the protein CASSDITGTSTDTQYF.

This clonotype has ten or more counts. J is TRBJ2-3 and V is TRBV11-2, with D unresolved. Trimming cost V 6 bases and J 1 base, with 2 bases left between them. The CDR3 has 11 residues. The germline V gene has CDR1 SGHAT and CDR2 FQNNGV. The CDR3, as DNA: TGTGCCAGCAGACGCACAGATACGCAGTATTTT. Its translation: CASRRTDTQYF.

This clonotype occurred a few times. The rearrangement uses TRBV20-1 and TRBJ2-1; weak D call: TRBD2 (5 bases). From germline, CDR1 is DFQATT and CDR2 SNEGSKA (reference sequence). Trimming shortened V by 5 bases and J by 6 bases, and 14 bases separated the two germline ends. This CDR3 is 13 amino acids long. The DNA for the CDR3 is TGCAGTGCTTTCCGGGATAACTTCAATGAGCAGTTCTTC. Its translation: CSAFRDNFNEQFF.

As regards this clonotype: With a much larger clone just one base away, this may be a read error. The gene calls are TRBV12-3 or TRBV12-4 and TRBJ1-3; D uncertain. The ends were cut back, 4 bases at V and 4 bases at J, with 5 bases in the middle. This CDR3 is built from 12 residues. The CDR3 nucleotides are TGTGCCAGCAGTTCCGCAGGAAACACCATATATTTT. Amino acids: CASSSAGNTIYF.

The V call is TRBV19, the J call TRBJ2-5; 7 nucleotides line up with TRBD1. The CDR3 contains 16 residues. V lost 5 bases to trimming and J lost 6 bases; unmatched junction nucleotides: 15. CDR1 and CDR2 from the germline V gene are LNHDA and SQIVND (reference sequence). CDR3 amino acids: CASSPGGGTSQKTQYF. For the CDR3, the DNA is TGTGCCAGTAGTCCAGGGGGTGGGACCTCACAGAAGACCCAGTACTTC.

Ten or more counts support this clonotype. The CDR3 here is CASSIVGTGGPQPQHF. In nucleotides, the CDR3 is TGTGCCAGTAGTATCGTTGGGACAGGGGGGCCTCAGCCCCAGCATTTT. The genes are TRBV19 and TRBJ1-5; 11 bases are a match to TRBD1. Germline assignment: CDR1 LNHDA and CDR2 SQIVND (reference sequence). Trimming at V came to 3 bases and at J to 6 bases, leaving 7 bases not matched to a gene. This CDR3 contains 16 residues. The variable domain in full, with the rest retrieved from reference TRBV19 and TRBJ1-5, is DGGITQSPKYLFRKEGQNVTLSCEQNLNHDAMYWYRQDPGQGLRLIYYSQIVNDFQKGDIAEGYSVSREKKESFPLTVTSAQKNPTAFYLCASSIVGTGGPQPQHFGDGTRLSIL.

This clonotype was recorded at least ten times. The V gene is TRBV13, the J gene TRBJ2-5; 13 bases fit TRBD2. V gave up 4 bases and J gave up 1 base; unmatched junction bases: 3. The germline gives CDR1 PRHDT, CDR2 FYEKMQ (reference sequence). This CDR3 region has 16 residues. The CDR3 DNA is TGTGCCAGCAGCTCTTGGACTAGCGGGAGCCAAGAGACCCAGTACTTC. Its protein is CASSSWTSGSQETQYF.

In this sample, this clonotype turned up many times. The chain combines TRBV3-2 with TRBJ2-5; the table names TRBD1, a call not compared with the DNA. TRBV3-2 is tagged as a pseudogene. The CDR3 is 16 amino acids. CDR3 sequence reads: CASSQDNQGAQETQYF. As DNA, the CDR3 is TGTGCCAGCAGCCAAGATAATCAGGGGGCCCAAGAGACCCAGTACTTC.

This chain connects TRBV29-1 to TRBJ2-7, with 10 bases matching TRBD1. This CDR3 is built from 13 residues. Germline V gene sequence: CDR1 SQVTM, CDR2 ANQGSEA. V was pared by 4 bases and J by 2 bases, with 2 bases of the junction left unmatched. The chain's CDR3 is CSVAGTGAYEQYF. As DNA, the CDR3 is TGCAGCGTTGCCGGGACAGGGGCCTACGAGCAGTACTTC.

This chain uses TRBV20-1 with TRBJ2-3, with D hard to call. The CDR3 is 16 residues long. V was pared by 0 bases and J by 0 bases, with 13 bases between. Germline V gene sequence: CDR1 DFQATT, CDR2 SNEGSKA (reference sequence). The CDR3 coding sequence is TGCAGTGCTAGAGATCGCCAGCGTGCTAGCACAGATACGCAGTATTTT. Protein product: CSARDRQRASTDTQYF.

This clonotype was counted between two and nine times. This rearrangement joins TRBV5-1 to TRBJ1-1; D is unclear. Trimming shortened V by 0 bases and J by 1 base, and 13 bases separated the two germline ends. This CDR3 region has 16 residues. CDR1 and CDR2 (germline): SGHRS, YFSETQ. As DNA, the CDR3 is TGCGCCAGCAGCTTGGTCAGCTCTGCAGGGAACACTGAAGCTTTCTTT. This codes for CASSLVSSAGNTEAFF.

This clonotype was observed many times. The CDR3: CATSSSSYNSPLHF. CDR3 nucleotides: TGTGCCACCAGCAGTTCAAGCTATAATTCACCCCTCCACTTT. The V call is TRBV15, the J call TRBJ1-6; the D is unclear. Trimming pared 3 bases from V and 3 bases from J, leaving 6 bases between. Germline CDR1 and CDR2: LNHNV and YYDKDF (reference sequence). The CDR3 is 14 residues long. The whole variable domain, remainder taken from reference TRBV15 and TRBJ1-6, is DAMVIQNPRYQVTQFGKPVTLSCSQTLNHNVMYWYQQKSSQAPKLLFHYYDKDFNNEADTPDNFQSRRPNTSFCFLDIRSPGLGDTAMYLCATSSSSYNSPLHFGNGTRLTVT.

The table lists this clonotype with a few counts. The chain is built from TRBV7-2 and TRBJ1-6; D might be TRBD1 (6 bases). The V gene lost 0 bases and the J gene lost 7 bases, with 10 bases spanning the gap. This CDR3 is built from 15 residues. Per the germline V gene, CDR1 is SGHTA and CDR2 is FQGNSA. Here the CDR3 reads CASSLARTDNSPLHF. Here the CDR3 DNA reads TGTGCCAGCAGCTTAGCTCGGACAGACAATTCACCCCTCCACTTT.

This clonotype was observed a handful of times. The V and J genes are TRBV12-3 or TRBV12-4 and TRBJ2-7, with 10 bases identical to TRBD1. J was trimmed by 2 bases and V by 5 bases; bases with no gene match: 6. CDR3 length: 15 residues. CDR3 sequence (DNA): TGTGCCAGCAGTCCGACGGACAGGGGGGCCTACGAGCAGTACTTC. Protein sequence: CASSPTDRGAYEQYF.

A few counts support this clonotype. Written as DNA, the CDR3 is TGTGCCAGCAGTTGGGGTACGGGAGGGCCCTACAATGAGCAGTTCTTC. Translated, it gives CASSWGTGGPYNEQFF. The rearrangement links TRBV6-2 or TRBV6-3 to TRBJ2-1, with TRBD2 matching 8 bases. CDR1 and CDR2 from the germline V gene are MNHEY and SVGEGT. The CDR3 has 16 amino acids. V lost 4 bases, J lost 2 bases, and 7 bases stayed unmatched.

This clonotype was recorded at least ten times. V is TRBV7-2 and J is TRBJ2-6; D not certain. The V end was cut by 5 bases, the J end by 2 bases, with 7 bases between. The CDR3 has 14 amino acids. Germline V lookup: CDR1 SGHTA, CDR2 FQGNSA. The CDR3 protein is CASSREAGANVLTF. Written as DNA, the CDR3 is TGTGCCAGCAGCCGAGAAGCTGGGGCCAACGTCCTGACTTTC.

This clonotype was seen more than once but under ten times. The chain is built from TRBV6-5 and TRBJ1-5, with a possible D match to TRBD1 (6 bases). The CDR3 is made up of 15 amino acids. The V gene lost 6 bases and the J gene lost 7 bases, with 19 bases spanning the gap. Germline V gives CDR1 MNHEY, CDR2 SVGAGI. CDR3 coding DNA: TGTGCCAGCAGACAAATTAAGGGGGGAAGGCAGCCCCAGCATTTT. This encodes CASRQIKGGRQPQHF.

V is TRBV10-3 and J is TRBJ1-1; D is perhaps TRBD1 (5 bases). The CDR3 totals 15 residues. Trimming left V 3 bases short and J 4 bases short, with 15 bases between. Per the germline V gene, CDR1 is ENHRY and CDR2 is SYGVKD. For the CDR3, the DNA is TGTGCCATCAGTGACCCTATGGGGGTGGCCACTGAAGCTTTCTTT. This translates into CAISDPMGVATEAFF.

V usage is TRBV10-3 and J usage is TRBJ2-3, with D perhaps being TRBD1 or TRBD2 (6 bases each). Germline loops: CDR1 ENHRY, CDR2 SYGVKD. CDR3 length: 14 amino acids. The V end was cut by 2 bases, the J end by 4 bases, with 10 bases between. This chain's CDR3 is CAISEGGGADTQYF. The CDR3 coding sequence is TGTGCCATCAGTGAGGGAGGGGGTGCAGATACGCAGTATTTT.

The table lists this clonotype with many counts. The CDR3 reads CASSPPWRGRLGNQPQHF. The CDR3 nucleotides are TGTGCCAGCAGTCCCCCGTGGAGGGGGCGCCTGGGCAATCAGCCCCAGCATTTT. The genes are TRBV28 and TRBJ1-5; 7 bases map to TRBD1. Trimming took 5 bases from V and 2 from J; bases not matched to a gene: 15. Germline-derived CDR1 and CDR2 are MDHEN and SYDVKM. The CDR3 totals 18 residues.

Regarding this clonotype: In this CDR3 the conserved last residue, phenylalanine or tryptophan, is missing, so a read error is likely. The chain uses TRBV27 and TRBJ2-1; 12 bases match TRBD2. The ends lost 3 bases at V and 8 bases at J; junction bases unmatched: 5. Germline V gene sequence: CDR1 MNHEY, CDR2 SMNVEV (reference sequence). The CDR3 totals 15 residues. CDR3 protein: CASSLRTSGNHEQFI. In DNA, the CDR3 is TGTGCCAGCAGTTTGAGGACTAGCGGGAACCATGAGCAGTTCATC.

V usage is TRBV7-2 and J usage is TRBJ2-5; TRBD2 might be the D (5 bases). Trimming took 1 base from V and 2 from J, leaving 8 bases between them. This CDR3 region has 14 residues. CDR1 and CDR2 (germline): SGHTA, FQGNSA. In DNA form, the CDR3 reads TGTGCCAGCAGCTTAGGCGGGTTACAAGAGACCCAGTACTTC. Its protein product is CASSLGGLQETQYF.